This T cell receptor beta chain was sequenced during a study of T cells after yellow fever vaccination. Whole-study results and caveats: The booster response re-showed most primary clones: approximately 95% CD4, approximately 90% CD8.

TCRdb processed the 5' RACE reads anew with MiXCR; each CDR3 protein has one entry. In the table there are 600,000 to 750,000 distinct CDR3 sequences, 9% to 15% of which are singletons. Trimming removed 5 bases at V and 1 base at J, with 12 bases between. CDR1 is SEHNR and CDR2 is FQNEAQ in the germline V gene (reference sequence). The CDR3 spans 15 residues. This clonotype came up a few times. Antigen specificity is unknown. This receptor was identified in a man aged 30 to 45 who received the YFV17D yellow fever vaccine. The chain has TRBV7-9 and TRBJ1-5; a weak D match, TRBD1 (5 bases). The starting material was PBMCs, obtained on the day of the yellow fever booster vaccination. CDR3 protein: CASSPTGLSNQPQHF. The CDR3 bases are TGTGCCAGCAGCCCGACGGGGCTGAGCAATCAGCCCCAGCATTTT.